These 16 T cell receptor beta chains share one sample of origin, sequenced in a study of Graves' ophthalmopathy and Graves' hyperthyroidism. RNA transcripts were the source from which TCR beta CDR3 regions were amplified. Investigators did first-round RT-PCR with HTBI primers, then second-round multiplex PCR. TCRdb itself ran the multiplex PCR reads through MiXCR, one entry per CDR3 protein. The sample yields 500,000 to 600,000 distinct CDR3 sequences, about 40% seen once. Sequencing was performed on peripheral blood or thyroid tissue (not recorded which). These receptor sequences come from an adult man with Graves' hyperthyroidism.

The rearrangement links TRBV29-1 to TRBJ1-2; 12 bases agree with TRBD1. Germline values: CDR1 SQVTM, CDR2 ANQGSEA. The J segment lost 8 bases and the V segment lost 4 bases, leaving 5 bases of the junction unmatched. The CDR3 runs 13 residues. The chain's CDR3 is CSVGDRGHRGYTF. The CDR3 nucleotides read TGCAGCGTTGGGGACAGGGGGCATAGGGGCTACACCTTC. The full variable domain, in which reference TRBV29-1 and TRBJ1-2 provide the parts outside the CDR3, is SAVISQKPSRDICQRGTSLTIQCQVDSQVTMMFWYRQQPGQSLTLIATANQGSEATYESGFVIDKFPISRPNLTFSTLTVSNMSPEDSSIYLCSVGDRGHRGYTFGSGTRLTVV.

CDR3 nucleotide sequence: TGTGCCAGCAGCGTAGACGCAGTAAACTATGGCTACACCTTC. As protein: CASSVDAVNYGYTF. The chain combines TRBV9 with TRBJ1-2, with D unclear. The germline CDR1 and CDR2 sequences are SGDLS and YYNGEE. The CDR3 runs 14 residues. V lost 0 bases to trimming and J lost 2 bases, with 8 bases between them.

This clonotype showed up just a few times. V is TRBV28 and J is TRBJ2-5; possible D gene TRBD2, 5 bases. The V and J ends lost 3 bases and 1 base respectively, with 9 bases between them. Germline V gene data show CDR1 as MDHEN and CDR2 as SYDVKM. The CDR3 length is 14 residues. The CDR3 DNA reads as TGTGCCAGCAGTTTTGGAGGAGTCCAAGAGACCCAGTACTTC. This gives the protein CASSFGGVQETQYF.

This clonotype showed up just a few times. The rearrangement links TRBV29-1 to TRBJ1-1; D possibly corresponds to TRBD1 (5 bases). Trimming cost V 7 bases and J 3 bases, with 12 bases left between them. The CDR3 is 12 residues long. Per germline, CDR1 SQVTM and CDR2 ANQGSEA. In DNA, the CDR3 is TGCAGCGGGACAATGACAGACACTGAAGCTTTCTTT. It yields the protein CSGTMTDTEAFF.

This clonotype was counted many times. The chain is built from TRBV7-8 and TRBJ1-1; possible D gene TRBD1, 6 bases. The ends were cut back, 5 bases at V and 3 bases at J, with 16 bases in the middle. The germline V gene encodes CDR1 SGHVS and CDR2 FQNEAQ. The CDR3 spans 15 residues. The CDR3 is CASSPPQRQDTEAFF. The CDR3 DNA follows: TGTGCCAGCAGCCCCCCCCAACGACAGGACACTGAAGCTTTCTTT.

This clonotype occurred a few times. V is TRBV6-5 and J is TRBJ2-5; D ambiguous. With 7 bases removed from V and 4 bases from J, the gap between germline ends came to 16 bases. The CDR3 totals 14 residues. CDR1 is MNHEY and CDR2 is SVGAGI in the germline V gene. Here the CDR3 reads CASTNPGQRETQYF. CDR3 coding DNA: TGTGCCAGCACCAACCCTGGCCAGAGAGAGACCCAGTACTTC.

This clonotype was detected a few times. The V call is TRBV7-9, the J call TRBJ1-1; possibly TRBD1 for D (5 bases). CDR3 size: 15 residues. V shed 5 bases and J shed 1 base, with 14 bases lying between them. Germline assignment: CDR1 SEHNR and CDR2 FQNEAQ (reference sequence). CDR3 region: CASSRVRARNTEAFF. CDR3 DNA sequence: TGTGCCAGCAGCAGGGTCAGGGCTAGGAACACTGAAGCTTTCTTT.

The genes are TRBV2 and TRBJ1-1; 10 bases agree with TRBD1. Trimming cost V 5 bases and J 9 bases; bases outside gene matches: 12. Germline-derived CDR1 and CDR2 are SNHLY and FYNNEI. The CDR3 is 15 residues long. Written as DNA, the CDR3 is TGTGCCAGCAGTCAATCCTGGACAGGGGGGAGAAAAGCTTTCTTT. Its translation: CASSQSWTGGRKAFF. Using reference TRBV2 and TRBJ1-1 for the parts outside the CDR3, the full variable domain is EPEVTQTPSHQVTQMGQEVILRCVPISNHLYFYWYRQILGQKVEFLVSFYNNEISEKSEIFDDQFSVERPDGSNFTLKIRSTKLEDSAMYFCASSQSWTGGRKAFFGQGTRLTVV.

The sample holds many counts of this clonotype. The V call is TRBV2, the J call TRBJ1-2; possible D gene TRBD1, 5 bases. Germline assignment: CDR1 SNHLY and CDR2 FYNNEI. CDR3 length equals 13 residues. Trimming took off 4 bases at V and 4 bases at J, with 10 bases between the two ends. In DNA, the CDR3 is TGTGCCAGCAGTGGCCGGGGCTCCTATGGCTACACCTTC. Its protein is CASSGRGSYGYTF.

This clonotype was seen ten or more times. In nucleotides, the CDR3 is TGCAGTGCTAGAGATTCAGGCTATAGCAATCAGCCCCAGCATTTT. As protein: CSARDSGYSNQPQHF. The V gene is TRBV20-1, the J gene TRBJ1-5; no clear D. CDR1 and CDR2 (germline): DFQATT, SNEGSKA (reference sequence). This CDR3 comprises 15 residues. V was clipped by 0 bases and J by 0 bases, with 9 bases between them.

The table lists this clonotype with many counts. V usage is TRBV7-2 and J usage is TRBJ2-7, with D possibly TRBD2 on 6 matching bases. CDR3 length: 15 residues. Deletions cut 2 bases from V and 4 bases from J, with 15 bases between. Germline assignment: CDR1 SGHTA and CDR2 FQGNSA. This chain's CDR3 is CASSLKIAEIYEQYF. For the CDR3, the DNA is TGTGCCAGCAGCTTAAAGATAGCGGAGATATACGAGCAGTACTTC.

V usage is TRBV24-1 and J usage is TRBJ2-7; D not resolved. V shed 9 bases and J shed 5 bases, with 10 bases lying between them. Germline CDR1 is KGHDR and CDR2 is SFDVKD. The CDR3 is made up of 11 amino acids. The CDR3 reads CATGVRDEQYF. CDR3 DNA: TGTGCCACCGGGGTTAGGGACGAGCAGTACTTC.

This clonotype has only a few counts. The rearrangement links TRBV24-1 to TRBJ2-5; D is possibly TRBD2 (5 bases). The CDR3 has 14 residues. The germline V gene has CDR1 KGHDR and CDR2 SFDVKD. The V end lost 3 bases, the J end lost 2 bases, and 9 bases lay between the germline ends. In DNA, the CDR3 is TGTGCCACCAGTGATCCCACGGGACAAGAGACCCAGTACTTC. It specifies CATSDPTGQETQYF.

The sample holds many counts of this clonotype. The chain has TRBV20-1 and TRBJ1-6, with TRBD1 as a possible D gene (5 bases). Trimming cost V 7 bases and J 6 bases, with 10 bases left between them. This CDR3 is 12 amino acids long. CDR1 DFQATT and CDR2 SNEGSKA come from the germline V gene (reference sequence). The CDR3 sequence is CSGGVGNSPLHF. CDR3 coding DNA: TGCAGTGGGGGGGTTGGTAATTCACCCCTCCACTTT.

Comments on this clonotype: The junction and the germline gene differ at one end; a read error may be behind it. This chain uses TRBV10-3 with TRBJ2-7, with 9 positions matching TRBD2. This CDR3 region has 18 residues. Germline values: CDR1 ENHRY, CDR2 SYGVKD. In nucleotides, the CDR3 is TGTGCCAGCAGTGAAGAGGACCCGGGGGCTAGCGGGGCCGACGAGCAGTACTTC. As protein: CASSEEDPGASGADEQYF.

This clonotype was picked up many times. V usage is TRBV5-1 and J usage is TRBJ2-2; tentative D call: TRBD1 (6 bases). The CDR3 has 13 residues. Trimming pared 4 bases from V and 4 bases from J, leaving 8 bases between. Looked up from germline, CDR1 is SGHRS and CDR2 is YFSETQ. CDR3 loop: CASSPDSTGELFF. CDR3 bases: TGCGCCAGCAGCCCGGACAGCACCGGGGAGCTGTTTTTT.